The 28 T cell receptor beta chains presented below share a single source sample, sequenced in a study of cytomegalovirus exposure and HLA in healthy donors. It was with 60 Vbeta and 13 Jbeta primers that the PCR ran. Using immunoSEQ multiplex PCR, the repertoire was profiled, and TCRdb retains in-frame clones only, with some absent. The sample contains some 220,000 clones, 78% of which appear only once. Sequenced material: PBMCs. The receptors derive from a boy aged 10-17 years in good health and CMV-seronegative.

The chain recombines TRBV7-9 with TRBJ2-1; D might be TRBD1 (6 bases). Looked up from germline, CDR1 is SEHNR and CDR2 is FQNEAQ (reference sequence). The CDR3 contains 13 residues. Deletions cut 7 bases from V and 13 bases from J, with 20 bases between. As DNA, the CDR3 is TGTGCCAGCAACTCGATTGACAGGTCCCCCCAGTTCTTC. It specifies CASNSIDRSPQFF.

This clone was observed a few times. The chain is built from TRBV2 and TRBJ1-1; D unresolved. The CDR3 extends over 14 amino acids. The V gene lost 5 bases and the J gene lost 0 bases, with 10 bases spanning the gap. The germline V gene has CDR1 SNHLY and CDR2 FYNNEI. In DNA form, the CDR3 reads TGTGCCAGCAGTTACGAGGAACTGAACACTGAAGCTTTCTTT. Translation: CASSYEELNTEAFF.

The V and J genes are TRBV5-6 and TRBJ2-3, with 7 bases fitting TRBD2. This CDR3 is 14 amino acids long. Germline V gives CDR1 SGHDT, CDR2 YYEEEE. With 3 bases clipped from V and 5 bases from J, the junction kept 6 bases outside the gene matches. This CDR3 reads CASSSGLVGDTQYF. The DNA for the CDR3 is TGTGCCAGCAGCTCAGGACTAGTAGGAGATACGCAGTATTTT. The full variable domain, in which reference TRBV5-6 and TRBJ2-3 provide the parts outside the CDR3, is DAGVTQSPTHLIKTRGQQVTLRCSPKSGHDTVSWYQQALGQGPQFIFQYYEEEERQRGNFPDRFSGHQFPNYSSELNVNALLLGDSALYLCASSSGLVGDTQYFGPGTRLTVL.

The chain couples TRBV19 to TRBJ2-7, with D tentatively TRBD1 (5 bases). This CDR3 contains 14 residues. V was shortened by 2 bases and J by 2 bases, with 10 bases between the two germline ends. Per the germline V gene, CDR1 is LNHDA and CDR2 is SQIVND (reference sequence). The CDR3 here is CASSITTDTYEQYF. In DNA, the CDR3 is TGTGCCAGTAGTATAACGACAGACACCTACGAGCAGTACTTC.

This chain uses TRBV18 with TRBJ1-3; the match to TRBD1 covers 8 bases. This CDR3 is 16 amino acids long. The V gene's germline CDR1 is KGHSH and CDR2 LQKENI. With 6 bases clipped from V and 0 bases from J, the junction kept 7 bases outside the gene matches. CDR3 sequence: CASSPSGQVSGNTIYF. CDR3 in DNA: TGTGCCAGCTCGCCCTCGGGACAGGTCTCTGGAAACACCATATATTTT.

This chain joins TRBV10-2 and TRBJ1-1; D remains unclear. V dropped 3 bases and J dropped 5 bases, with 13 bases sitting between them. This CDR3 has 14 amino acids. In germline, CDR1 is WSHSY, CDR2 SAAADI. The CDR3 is CASSDRMIGTEAFF. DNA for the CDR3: TGCGCCAGCAGTGACAGGATGATTGGGACTGAAGCTTTCTTT.

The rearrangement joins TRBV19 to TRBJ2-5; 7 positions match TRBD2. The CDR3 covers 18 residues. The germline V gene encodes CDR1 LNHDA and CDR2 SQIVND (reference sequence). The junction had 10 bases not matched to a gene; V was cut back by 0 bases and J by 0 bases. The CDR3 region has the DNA TGTGCCAGTAGTATAGAGACTAATGGGGGAGGGTACCAAGAGACCCAGTACTTC. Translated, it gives CASSIETNGGGYQETQYF.

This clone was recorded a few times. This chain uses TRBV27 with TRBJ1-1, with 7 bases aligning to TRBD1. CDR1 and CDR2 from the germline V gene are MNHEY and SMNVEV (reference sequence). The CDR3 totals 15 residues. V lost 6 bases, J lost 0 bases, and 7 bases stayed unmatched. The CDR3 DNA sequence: TGTGCCAGCAGGCCCGCCGGGACAGTGAACACTGAAGCTTTCTTT. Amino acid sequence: CASRPAGTVNTEAFF.

CDR3 coding DNA: TGTGCCAGCAGCTCCGGGACAGGGGAGGCACCCTCCTACGAGCAGTACTTC. This gives the protein CASSSGTGEAPSYEQYF. This chain links TRBV7-9 with TRBJ2-7; 10 bases align to TRBD1. V shed 4 bases and J 0 bases; nucleotides not matched to a gene: 9. This CDR3 has 17 amino acids. From germline, CDR1 is SEHNR and CDR2 FQNEAQ (reference sequence). Variable domain in full (rest from reference TRBV7-9 and TRBJ2-7): DTGVSQNPRHKITKRGQNVTFRCDPISEHNRLYWYRQTLGQGPEFLTYFQNEAQLEKSRLLSDRFSAERPKGSFSTLEIQRTEQGDSAMYLCASSSGTGEAPSYEQYFGPGTRLTVT.

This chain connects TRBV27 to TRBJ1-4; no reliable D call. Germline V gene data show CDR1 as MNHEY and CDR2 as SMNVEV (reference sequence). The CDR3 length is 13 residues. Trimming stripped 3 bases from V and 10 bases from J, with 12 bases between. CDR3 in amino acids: CASSLQSTGKLFF. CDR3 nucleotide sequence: TGTGCCAGCAGTTTGCAATCTACGGGAAAACTGTTTTTT.

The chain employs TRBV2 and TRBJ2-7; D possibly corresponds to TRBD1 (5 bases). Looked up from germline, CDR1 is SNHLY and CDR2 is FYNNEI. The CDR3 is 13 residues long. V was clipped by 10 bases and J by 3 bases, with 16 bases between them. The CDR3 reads CATRAGPFYEQYF. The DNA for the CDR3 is TGTGCCACCCGGGCAGGGCCGTTCTACGAGCAGTACTTC. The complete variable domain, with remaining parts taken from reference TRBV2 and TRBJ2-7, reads EPEVTQTPSHQVTQMGQEVILRCVPISNHLYFYWYRQILGQKVEFLVSFYNNEISEKSEIFDDQFSVERPDGSNFTLKIRSTKLEDSAMYFCATRAGPFYEQYFGPGTRLTVT.

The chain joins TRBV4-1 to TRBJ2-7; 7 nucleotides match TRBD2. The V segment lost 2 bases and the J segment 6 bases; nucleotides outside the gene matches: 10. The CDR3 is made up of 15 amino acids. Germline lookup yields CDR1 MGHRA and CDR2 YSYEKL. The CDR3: CASSQPSSGTVEQYF. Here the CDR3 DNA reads TGCGCCAGCAGCCAACCCTCTAGCGGAACCGTCGAGCAGTACTTC.

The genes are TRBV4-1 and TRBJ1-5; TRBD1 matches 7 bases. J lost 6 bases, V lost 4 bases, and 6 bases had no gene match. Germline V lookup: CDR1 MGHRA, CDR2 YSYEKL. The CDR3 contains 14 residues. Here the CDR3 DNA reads TGCGCCAGCAGCCGGTCAGGGGGAGGTCAGCCCCAGCATTTT. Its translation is CASSRSGGGQPQHF.

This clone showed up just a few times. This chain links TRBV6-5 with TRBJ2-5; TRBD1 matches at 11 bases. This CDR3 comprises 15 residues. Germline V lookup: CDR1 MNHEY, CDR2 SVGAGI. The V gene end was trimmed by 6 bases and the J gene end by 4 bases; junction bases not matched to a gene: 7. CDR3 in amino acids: CASSRTGGRGETQYF. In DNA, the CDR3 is TGTGCCAGCAGCCGGACAGGGGGCAGGGGAGAGACCCAGTACTTC.

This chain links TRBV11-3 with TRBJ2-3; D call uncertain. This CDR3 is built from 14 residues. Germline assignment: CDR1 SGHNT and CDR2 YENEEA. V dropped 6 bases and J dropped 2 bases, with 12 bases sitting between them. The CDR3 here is CASSSQTLTDTQYF. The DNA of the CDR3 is TGTGCCAGCAGTTCTCAGACTCTCACAGATACGCAGTATTTT.

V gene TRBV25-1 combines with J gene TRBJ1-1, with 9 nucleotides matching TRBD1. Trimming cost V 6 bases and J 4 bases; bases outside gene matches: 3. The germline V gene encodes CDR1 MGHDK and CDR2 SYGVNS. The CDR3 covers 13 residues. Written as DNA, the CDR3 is TGTGCCAGCAGGCGACAGGGGGGCACTGAAGCTTTCTTT. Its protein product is CASRRQGGTEAFF.

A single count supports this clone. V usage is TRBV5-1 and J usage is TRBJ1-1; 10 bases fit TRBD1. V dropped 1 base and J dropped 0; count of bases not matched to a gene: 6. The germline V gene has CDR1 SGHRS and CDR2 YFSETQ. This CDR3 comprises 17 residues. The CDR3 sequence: CASSLRSGQGLNTEAFF. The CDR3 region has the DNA TGCGCCAGCAGCTTGAGGTCGGGACAGGGGTTGAACACTGAAGCTTTCTTT.

CDR3 amino acids: CASSQVAPLSTEAFF. DNA for the CDR3: TGCGCCAGCAGCCAAGTCGCGCCGCTAAGTACTGAAGCTTTCTTT. The chain carries TRBV4-1 and TRBJ1-1, with no clear D. The CDR3 contains 15 residues. V lost 1 base and J lost 5, with 14 bases in between. Germline assignment: CDR1 MGHRA and CDR2 YSYEKL.

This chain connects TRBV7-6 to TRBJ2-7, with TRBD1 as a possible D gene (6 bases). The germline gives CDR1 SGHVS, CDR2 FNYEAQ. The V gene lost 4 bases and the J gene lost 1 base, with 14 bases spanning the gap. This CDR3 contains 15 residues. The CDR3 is CASSYHRVGSYEQYF. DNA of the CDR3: TGTGCCAGCAGCTACCACAGGGTAGGGTCCTACGAGCAGTACTTC.

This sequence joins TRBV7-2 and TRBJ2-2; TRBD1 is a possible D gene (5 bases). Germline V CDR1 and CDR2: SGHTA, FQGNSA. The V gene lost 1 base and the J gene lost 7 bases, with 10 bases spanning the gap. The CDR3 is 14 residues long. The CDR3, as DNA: TGTGCCAGCAGCTTAGTCCTAAGGGGCGGGGAGCTGTTTTTT. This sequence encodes CASSLVLRGGELFF.

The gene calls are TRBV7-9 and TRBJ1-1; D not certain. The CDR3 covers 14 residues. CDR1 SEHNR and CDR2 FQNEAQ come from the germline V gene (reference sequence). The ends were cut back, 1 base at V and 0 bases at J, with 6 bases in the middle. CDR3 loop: CASSLEALNTEAFF. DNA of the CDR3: TGTGCCAGCAGCTTAGAAGCCCTGAACACTGAAGCTTTCTTT.

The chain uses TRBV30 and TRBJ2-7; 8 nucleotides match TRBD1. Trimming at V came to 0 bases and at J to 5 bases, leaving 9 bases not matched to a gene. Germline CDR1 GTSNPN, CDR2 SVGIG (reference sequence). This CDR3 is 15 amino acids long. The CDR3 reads CAWSVLGQGAHEQYF. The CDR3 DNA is TGTGCCTGGAGTGTATTAGGGCAGGGGGCCCACGAGCAGTACTTC.

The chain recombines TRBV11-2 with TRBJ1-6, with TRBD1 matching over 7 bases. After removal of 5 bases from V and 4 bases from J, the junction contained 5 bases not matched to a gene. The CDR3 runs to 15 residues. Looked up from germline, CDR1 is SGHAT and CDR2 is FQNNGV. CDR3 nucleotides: TGTGCCAGCAGCCCGAGACAGGGTTATAATTCACCCCTCCACTTT. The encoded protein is CASSPRQGYNSPLHF.

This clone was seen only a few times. The CDR3 sequence is CASSFHAGLARYF. CDR3 sequence (DNA): TGTGCCAGCAGTTTCCACGCGGGACTAGCAAGGTACTTC. The rearrangement joins TRBV27 to TRBJ2-5, with TRBD2 matching over 9 bases. The ends lost 3 bases at V and 13 bases at J; junction bases unmatched: 9. CDR1 and CDR2 (germline): MNHEY, SMNVEV (reference sequence). This CDR3 is built from 13 residues.

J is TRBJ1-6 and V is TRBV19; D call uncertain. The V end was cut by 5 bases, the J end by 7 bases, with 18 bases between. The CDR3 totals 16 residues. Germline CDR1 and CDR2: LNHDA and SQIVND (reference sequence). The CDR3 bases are TGTGCCAGTAGTCTCGTTGGACTGGGAGGGAATTCACCCCTCCACTTT. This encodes CASSLVGLGGNSPLHF.

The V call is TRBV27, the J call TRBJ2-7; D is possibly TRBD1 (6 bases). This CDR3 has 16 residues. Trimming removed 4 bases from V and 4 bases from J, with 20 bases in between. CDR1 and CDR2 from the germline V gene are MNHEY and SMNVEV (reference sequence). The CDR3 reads CASSSAQTGPRYEQYF. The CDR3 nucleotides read TGTGCCAGCAGTTCCGCTCAGACAGGCCCCCGGTACGAGCAGTACTTC.

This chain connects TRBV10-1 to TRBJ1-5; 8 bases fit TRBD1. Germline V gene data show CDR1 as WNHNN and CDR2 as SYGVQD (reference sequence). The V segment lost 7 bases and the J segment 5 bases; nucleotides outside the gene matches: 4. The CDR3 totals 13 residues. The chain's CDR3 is CASTGQAYQPQHF. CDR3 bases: TGCGCCAGCACGGGACAGGCCTATCAGCCCCAGCATTTT.

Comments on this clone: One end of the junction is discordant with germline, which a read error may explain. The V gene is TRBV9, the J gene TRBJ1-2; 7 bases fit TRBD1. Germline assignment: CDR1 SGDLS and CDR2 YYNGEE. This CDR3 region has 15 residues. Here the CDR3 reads CTSSVAQGWNYGYTF. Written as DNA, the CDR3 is TGTACCAGCAGCGTAGCACAGGGGTGGAACTATGGCTACACCTTC.